A single sample is the source of the 22 T cell receptor beta chains below, sequenced in a study of T cell responses to AZD1222 COVID-19 vaccine. The table came from immunoSEQ multiplex PCR; TCRdb's copy has only in-frame clones and leaves some out. The table includes approximately 200,000 clones, about nine tenths detected once. The sequences come from peripheral blood, collected on day 0 of MenACWY control vaccination. The receptors were sampled from an adult in good health.

This clone has more than one count but fewer than ten. The chain couples TRBV6-2 or TRBV6-3 to TRBJ2-1; the D call may be TRBD1 or TRBD2 (6 bases each). The length of the CDR3 is 14 residues. Germline values: CDR1 MNHEY, CDR2 SVGEGT. Trimming cost V 2 bases and J 9 bases, with 14 bases left between them. CDR3 in amino acids: CASSYEGGSLEQFF. CDR3 coding DNA: TGTGCCAGCAGTTACGAGGGGGGCTCCCTTGAGCAGTTCTTC.

The V and J genes are TRBV7-9 and TRBJ1-2, with unresolved D. CDR3 length equals 13 residues. Germline CDR1 and CDR2: SEHNR and FQNEAQ (reference sequence). Trimming removed 1 base at V and 2 bases at J, with 5 bases between. CDR3 region: CASSLDGNYGYTF. The CDR3 region has the DNA TGTGCCAGCAGCTTAGACGGAAACTATGGCTACACCTTC.

This CDR3 is CAWTYDPYNSPLHF. CDR3 nucleotides: TGTGCCTGGACGTACGACCCCTATAATTCACCCCTCCACTTT. The rearrangement links TRBV30 to TRBJ1-6; D is unresolved. CDR1 and CDR2 (germline): GTSNPN, SVGIG (reference sequence). Trimming removed 4 bases at V and 2 bases at J, with 9 bases between. The CDR3 has 14 residues.

The chain employs TRBV12-3 or TRBV12-4 and TRBJ2-3; a possible D gene is TRBD1 (6 bases). The CDR3 spans 13 residues. V was cut by 3 bases and J by 4 bases, with 8 bases left in between. CDR3 nucleotide sequence: TGTGCCAGCAGTTTGACAGGCCCAGATACGCAGTATTTT. It translates to CASSLTGPDTQYF.

The chain recombines TRBV28 with TRBJ1-2; 8 positions agree with TRBD1. This CDR3 region has 15 residues. Per germline, CDR1 MDHEN and CDR2 SYDVKM. V lost 10 bases to trimming and J lost 6 bases; unmatched junction nucleotides: 16. The CDR3 DNA sequence: TGTGCCACTAAGTTCCAGGGGGCGCATTGGGATGGCTACACCTTC. Translated, it gives CATKFQGAHWDGYTF.

The genes are TRBV25-1 and TRBJ2-3, with 8 bases identical to TRBD2. V gave up 4 bases and J gave up 3 bases; unmatched junction bases: 9. Per the germline V gene, CDR1 is MGHDK and CDR2 is SYGVNS. The CDR3 spans 16 residues. The CDR3 bases are TGTGCCAGCAGTGGGCCAGAAGAGCGGGGGACAGATACGCAGTATTTT. Translating it yields CASSGPEERGTDTQYF.

V is TRBV28 and J is TRBJ1-4; maybe TRBD1 (6 bases). This CDR3 region has 15 residues. Between the trimmed V and J ends, which lost 2 bases and 8 bases, there was a span of 15 bases. Germline V gene sequence: CDR1 MDHEN, CDR2 SYDVKM. The CDR3 is CASSLRRGLGEKLFF. DNA of the CDR3: TGTGCCAGCAGTTTAAGACGGGGGCTCGGGGAAAAACTGTTTTTT. The full variable domain, with the rest looked up from reference TRBV28 and TRBJ1-4, is DVKVTQSSRYLVKRTGEKVFLECVQDMDHENMFWYRQDPGLGLRLIYFSYDVKMKEKGDIPEGYSVSREKKERFSLILESASTNQTSMYLCASSLRRGLGEKLFFGSGTQLSVL.

V gene TRBV28 combines with J gene TRBJ1-5; D remains ambiguous. CDR1 and CDR2 from the germline V gene are MDHEN and SYDVKM. The CDR3 contains 16 residues. V dropped 3 bases and J dropped 0 bases, with 12 bases sitting between them. Here the CDR3 reads CASSLVLSYSNQPQHF. CDR3 bases: TGTGCCAGCAGTTTGGTCCTCTCTTATAGCAATCAGCCCCAGCATTTT.

The chain employs TRBV5-5 and TRBJ2-7; D ambiguous. The CDR3 has 13 amino acids. Germline V gives CDR1 SGHKS, CDR2 YYEKEE (reference sequence). Trimming removed 0 bases from V and 0 bases from J, with 4 bases in between. For the CDR3, the DNA is TGTGCCAGCAGCTTGGACATCTCCTACGAGCAGTACTTC. Translating gives CASSLDISYEQYF.

This clone was seen just once. V and J are TRBV5-1 and TRBJ2-7; TRBD2 is a possible D gene (6 bases). CDR3 length: 15 amino acids. Trimming took 2 bases from V and 4 from J, leaving 16 bases between them. CDR1 is SGHRS, CDR2 YFSETQ, per germline. The DNA of the CDR3 is TGCGCCAGCAGCTTCCTCGGGGACTTCCAGTACGAGCAGTACTTC. Its protein product is CASSFLGDFQYEQYF.

V is TRBV7-2 and J is TRBJ2-7; D may be TRBD1 (6 bases). This CDR3 spans 14 amino acids. The V and J ends lost 2 bases and 1 base respectively, with 9 bases between them. Germline V CDR1 and CDR2: SGHTA, FQGNSA. The CDR3 region has the DNA TGTGCCAGCAGCTTATTAGGGGGATCCTACGAGCAGTACTTC. Translating gives CASSLLGGSYEQYF.

This clone was recorded only once. J is TRBJ1-5 and V is TRBV5-5, with D hard to call. Germline CDR1 SGHKS, CDR2 YYEKEE (reference sequence). V lost 5 bases and J 0 bases, leaving 9 bases between the germline ends. The CDR3 covers 14 residues. The chain's CDR3 is CASSWAGSNQPQHF. CDR3 nucleotide sequence: TGTGCCAGCAGTTGGGCCGGTAGCAATCAGCCCCAGCATTTT.

A few counts support this clone. The CDR3 DNA follows: TGTGCCAGCAGCTCGCCGCCGGGACTGCGCGAGCAGTACTTC. Translating gives CASSSPPGLREQYF. The chain is built from TRBV5-4 and TRBJ2-7; D possibly corresponds to TRBD2 (6 bases). The CDR3 loop spans 14 amino acids. CDR1 SGHNT and CDR2 YYREEE come from the germline V gene (reference sequence). Trimming took off 3 bases at V and 6 bases at J, with 16 bases between the two ends.

J is TRBJ2-3 and V is TRBV2; TRBD2 might be the D (6 bases). This CDR3 has 13 residues. Germline V CDR1 and CDR2: SNHLY, FYNNEI. Trimming pared 7 bases from V and 2 bases from J, leaving 10 bases between. For the CDR3, the DNA is TGTGCCAGCAAGGCTAGCGACACAGATACGCAGTATTTT. Translating it yields CASKASDTDTQYF.

The table lists this clone with a count of one. J is TRBJ1-5 and V is TRBV16; D unclear. The CDR3 loop spans 13 amino acids. Trimming removed 5 bases at V and 7 bases at J, with 12 bases between. Germline CDR1 is KGHSY and CDR2 is FQNENV. The CDR3: CASSAGSGQPQHF. The CDR3 DNA follows: TGTGCCAGCAGCGCTGGGTCGGGACAGCCCCAGCATTTT.

V is TRBV28 and J is TRBJ1-1; D remains unclear. V was cut by 7 bases and J by 1 base, with 7 bases left in between. Germline CDR1 MDHEN, CDR2 SYDVKM. CDR3 length: 12 residues. The CDR3 protein is CASMERNTEAFF. CDR3 coding DNA: TGTGCCAGCATGGAGCGGAACACTGAAGCTTTCTTT.

This clone was observed a single time. The chain joins TRBV19 to TRBJ2-2; 8 positions match TRBD1. V trimming: 8 bases; J trimming: 4 bases; junction bases outside the gene matches: 6. The CDR3 runs to 14 residues. CDR1 and CDR2 from the germline V gene are LNHDA and SQIVND (reference sequence). CDR3 sequence reads: CASGQGAGTGELFF. The CDR3 DNA follows: TGTGCCAGTGGTCAGGGGGCAGGCACCGGGGAGCTGTTTTTT. The variable domain in full, with the rest retrieved from reference TRBV19 and TRBJ2-2, is DGGITQSPKYLFRKEGQNVTLSCEQNLNHDAMYWYRQDPGQGLRLIYYSQIVNDFQKGDIAEGYSVSREKKESFPLTVTSAQKNPTAFYLCASGQGAGTGELFFGEGSRLTVL.

V usage is TRBV19 and J usage is TRBJ2-3, with a tentative D call TRBD1 (5 bases). CDR3 length: 14 residues. Germline loops: CDR1 LNHDA, CDR2 SQIVND (reference sequence). V lost 8 bases and J 0 bases, leaving 12 bases between the germline ends. CDR3 residues: CASARTTSTDTQYF. CDR3 in DNA: TGTGCCAGTGCCCGGACAACTAGCACAGATACGCAGTATTTT.

The chain combines TRBV27 with TRBJ1-2; the D is unclear. Trimming left V 5 bases short and J 5 bases short, with 18 bases between. The CDR3 extends over 15 amino acids. CDR1 MNHEY and CDR2 SMNVEV come from the germline V gene (reference sequence). This CDR3 reads CASSPTVPLGYGYTF. Here the CDR3 DNA reads TGTGCCAGCAGTCCTACAGTGCCATTGGGTTATGGCTACACCTTC.

The genes are TRBV6-1 and TRBJ2-1; 9 bases align to TRBD1. This CDR3 comprises 15 residues. CDR1 is MNHNS, CDR2 SASEGT, per germline. The V and J ends lost 3 bases and 0 bases, in that order; junction bases with no gene match: 0. In nucleotides, the CDR3 is TGTGCCAGCAGTGAGACAGGGGGCTCCTACAATGAGCAGTTCTTC. This translates into CASSETGGSYNEQFF.

The V and J genes are TRBV6-2 or TRBV6-3 and TRBJ2-1; no clear D. The germline V gene has CDR1 MNHEY and CDR2 SVGEGT. V shed 2 bases and J shed 5 bases, with 7 bases lying between them. The CDR3 extends over 13 amino acids. CDR3 DNA sequence: TGTGCCAGCAGTTACGATGGAGACAATGAGCAGTTCTTC. Amino acid sequence: CASSYDGDNEQFF.

This sequence joins TRBV30 and TRBJ1-5, with a weak D call TRBD1 (5 bases). V was shortened by 2 bases and J by 7 bases, with 12 bases between the two germline ends. The CDR3 spans 13 residues. CDR1 is GTSNPN and CDR2 is SVGIG in the germline V gene (reference sequence). CDR3 sequence: CAWSSSWGQPQHF. DNA for the CDR3: TGTGCCTGGAGTTCCTCGTGGGGGCAGCCCCAGCATTTT.